These T cell receptor beta chains were read from a single sample in a study of cytomegalovirus exposure and HLA in healthy donors. The table came from immunoSEQ multiplex PCR; TCRdb's copy has only in-frame clones and leaves some out. The sample consists of 75,000 to 85,000 clones, roughly 75% of them appearing once. What was sequenced was PBMCs. These receptors came from a male donor in good health and CMV-seronegative. The CDR3 runs from the conserved cysteine through the conserved F or W. The order of the fields is V gene, D gene, clone size, J gene, CDR3 protein, CDR3 DNA. D genes are given only for firm matches. Clone sizes are given selectively: once, few, many, or a class where the clone is expanded.

V: TRBV30; D: NA; size: NA; J: TRBJ1-2; CDR3: CAVWDIEVRGYTF; DNA: TGTGCCGTGTGGGACATTGAGGTTCGTGGCTACACCTTC
V: TRBV30; D: NA; size: NA; J: TRBJ1-1; CDR3: CACFRVSNTEAFF; DNA: TGTGCCTGCTTCAGGGTTTCGAACACTGAAGCTTTCTTT
V: TRBV19; D: TRBD1; size: NA; J: TRBJ1-4; CDR3: CARSPGQGGEKLFF; DNA: TGTGCCAGATCCCCGGGACAGGGAGGGGAAAAACTGTTTTTT
V: TRBV7-6; D: NA; size: NA; J: TRBJ1-3; CDR3: CASSLVNPSSGNTIYF; DNA: TGTGCCAGCAGCTTAGTAAATCCTAGCTCTGGAAACACCATATATTTT
V: TRBV2; D: TRBD2; size: NA; J: TRBJ2-1; CDR3: CASSEAIGLEKYNEQFF; DNA: TGTGCCAGCAGTGAAGCTATTGGACTAGAAAAGTACAATGAGCAGTTCTTC
V: TRBV6-6; D: TRBD1; size: NA; J: TRBJ1-2; CDR3: CASSSTGTGGIYGYTF; DNA: TGTGCCAGCAGTTCTACCGGGACAGGGGGTATCTATGGCTACACCTTC
V: TRBV9; D: TRBD2; size: NA; J: TRBJ2-3; CDR3: CASSVGAGGIDTQYF; DNA: TGTGCCAGCAGCGTCGGAGCGGGAGGGATAGATACGCAGTATTTT
V: TRBV5-1; D: TRBD2; size: once; J: TRBJ2-1; CDR3: CASSSGLAGGVYNEQFF; DNA: TGCGCCAGCAGCTCGGGACTAGCGGGGGGGGTATACAATGAGCAGTTCTTC
V: TRBV13; D: NA; size: NA; J: TRBJ1-6; CDR3: CASSHRESTLHF; DNA: TGTGCCAGCAGCCACAGGGAGAGCACCCTCCACTTT
V: TRBV30; D: NA; size: NA; J: TRBJ2-6; CDR3: CAWNSDRTSGANVLTF; DNA: TGTGCCTGGAATAGCGACAGGACATCTGGCGCCAACGTCCTGACTTTC